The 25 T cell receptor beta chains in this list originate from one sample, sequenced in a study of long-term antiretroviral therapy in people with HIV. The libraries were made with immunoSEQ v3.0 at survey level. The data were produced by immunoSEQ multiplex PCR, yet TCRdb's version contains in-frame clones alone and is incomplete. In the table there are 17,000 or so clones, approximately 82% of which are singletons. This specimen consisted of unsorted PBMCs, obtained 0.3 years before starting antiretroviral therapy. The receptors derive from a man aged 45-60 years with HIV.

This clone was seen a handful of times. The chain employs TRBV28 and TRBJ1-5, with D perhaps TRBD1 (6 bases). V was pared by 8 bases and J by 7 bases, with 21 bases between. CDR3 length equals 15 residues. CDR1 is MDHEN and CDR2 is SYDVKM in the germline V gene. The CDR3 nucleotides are TGTGCCAGCGGGGGAACAGGGAGACTGGTGCAGCCCCAGCATTTT. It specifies CASGGTGRLVQPQHF.

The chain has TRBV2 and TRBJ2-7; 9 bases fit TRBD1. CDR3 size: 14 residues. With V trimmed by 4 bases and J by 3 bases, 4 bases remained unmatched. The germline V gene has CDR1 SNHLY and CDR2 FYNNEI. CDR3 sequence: CASSAGQGFYEQYF. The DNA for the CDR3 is TGTGCCAGCAGTGCGGGACAGGGATTCTACGAGCAGTACTTC.

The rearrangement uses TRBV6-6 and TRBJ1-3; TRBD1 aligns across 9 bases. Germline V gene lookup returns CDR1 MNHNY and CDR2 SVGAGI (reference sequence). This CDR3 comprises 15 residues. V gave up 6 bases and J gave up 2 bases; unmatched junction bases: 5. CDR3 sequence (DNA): TGTGCCAGCAGCCCTAGGACAGGGGCTGGAAACACCATATATTTT. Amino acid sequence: CASSPRTGAGNTIYF.

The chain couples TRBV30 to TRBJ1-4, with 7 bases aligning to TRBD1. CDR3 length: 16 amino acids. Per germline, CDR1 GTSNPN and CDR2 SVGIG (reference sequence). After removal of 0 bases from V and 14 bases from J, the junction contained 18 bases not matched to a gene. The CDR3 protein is CAWSVETGQRMKSLFF. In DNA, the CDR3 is TGTGCCTGGAGTGTTGAAACGGGACAGAGAATGAAAAGCCTGTTTTTT.

CDR3 protein: CASSPAGQLGYTF. For the CDR3, the DNA is TGTGCCAGCAGCCCAGCAGGCCAGCTGGGCTACACCTTC. The chain is built from TRBV7-2 and TRBJ1-2, with D uncertain. Germline lookup yields CDR1 SGHTA and CDR2 FQGNSA. Trimming stripped 5 bases from V and 8 bases from J, with 15 bases between. The CDR3 contains 13 residues.

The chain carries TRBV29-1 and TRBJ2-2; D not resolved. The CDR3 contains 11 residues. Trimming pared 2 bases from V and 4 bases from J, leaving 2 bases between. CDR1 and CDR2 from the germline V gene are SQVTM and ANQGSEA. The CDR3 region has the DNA TGCAGCGTTGAAAGCACCGGGGAGCTGTTTTTT. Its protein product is CSVESTGELFF.

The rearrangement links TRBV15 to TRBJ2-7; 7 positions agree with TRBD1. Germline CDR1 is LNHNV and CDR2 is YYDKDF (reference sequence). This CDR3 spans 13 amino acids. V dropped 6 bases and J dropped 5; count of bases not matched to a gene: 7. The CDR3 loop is CATSDRVDDEQYF. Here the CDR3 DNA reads TGTGCCACCAGTGACAGGGTGGACGACGAGCAGTACTTC.

CDR3 residues: CASSLVGHTEAFF. The CDR3 region has the DNA TGTGCCAGCAGCTTGGTAGGCCACACTGAAGCTTTCTTT. J is TRBJ1-1 and V is TRBV7-9; D not resolved. The CDR3 runs 13 residues. From germline, CDR1 is SEHNR and CDR2 FQNEAQ (reference sequence). Trimming took 3 bases from V and 3 from J, leaving 8 bases between them.

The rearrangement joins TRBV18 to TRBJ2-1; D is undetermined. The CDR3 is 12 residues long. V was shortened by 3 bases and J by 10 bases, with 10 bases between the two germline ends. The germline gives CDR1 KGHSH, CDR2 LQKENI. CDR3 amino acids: CASSPESREQFF. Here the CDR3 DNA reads TGTGCCAGCTCACCCGAATCAAGGGAGCAGTTCTTC.

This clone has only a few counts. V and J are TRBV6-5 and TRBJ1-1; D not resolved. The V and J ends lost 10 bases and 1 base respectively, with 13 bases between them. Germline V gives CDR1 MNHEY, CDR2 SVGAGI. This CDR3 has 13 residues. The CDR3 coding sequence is TGTGCCACCATACGACCCGGGAACACTGAAGCTTTCTTT. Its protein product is CATIRPGNTEAFF.

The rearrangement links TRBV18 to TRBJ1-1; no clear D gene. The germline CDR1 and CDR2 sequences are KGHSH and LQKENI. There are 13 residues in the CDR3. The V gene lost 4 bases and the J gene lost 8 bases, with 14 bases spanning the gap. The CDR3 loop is CASSRTPNGEAFF. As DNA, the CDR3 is TGTGCCAGCTCACGGACCCCAAATGGGGAAGCTTTCTTT.

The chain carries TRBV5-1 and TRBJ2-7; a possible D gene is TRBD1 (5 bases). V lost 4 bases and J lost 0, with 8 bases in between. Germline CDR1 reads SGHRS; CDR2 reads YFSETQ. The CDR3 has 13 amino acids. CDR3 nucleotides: TGCGCCAGCAGCAAGGGGTCCTCCTACGAGCAGTACTTC. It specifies CASSKGSSYEQYF.

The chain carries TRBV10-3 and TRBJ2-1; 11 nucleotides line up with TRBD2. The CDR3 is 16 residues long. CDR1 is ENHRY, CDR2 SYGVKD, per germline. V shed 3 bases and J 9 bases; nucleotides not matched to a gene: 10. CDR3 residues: CAISDVLSGRASEQFF. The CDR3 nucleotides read TGTGCCATCAGTGACGTTCTTAGCGGGAGGGCCTCTGAGCAGTTCTTC.

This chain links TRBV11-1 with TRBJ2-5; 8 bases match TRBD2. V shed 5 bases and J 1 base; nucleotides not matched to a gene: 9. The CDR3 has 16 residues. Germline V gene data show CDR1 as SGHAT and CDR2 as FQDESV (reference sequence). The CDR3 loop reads CASSRGDSGVQETQYF. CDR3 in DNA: TGTGCCAGCAGCCGGGGGGATAGCGGGGTCCAAGAGACCCAGTACTTC.

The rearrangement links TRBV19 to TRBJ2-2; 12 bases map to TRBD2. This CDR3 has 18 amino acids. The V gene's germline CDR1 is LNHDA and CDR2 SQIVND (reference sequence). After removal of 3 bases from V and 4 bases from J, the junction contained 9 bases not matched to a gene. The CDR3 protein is CASSIGLAGGLGTGELFF. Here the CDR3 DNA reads TGTGCCAGTAGTATCGGTCTAGCGGGAGGGCTAGGCACCGGGGAGCTGTTTTTT.

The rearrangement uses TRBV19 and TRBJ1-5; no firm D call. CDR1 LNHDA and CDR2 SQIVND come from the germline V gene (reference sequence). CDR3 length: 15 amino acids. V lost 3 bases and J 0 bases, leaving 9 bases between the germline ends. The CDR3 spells CASSIMFISNQPQHF. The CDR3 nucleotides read TGTGCCAGTAGTATTATGTTCATTAGCAATCAGCCCCAGCATTTT. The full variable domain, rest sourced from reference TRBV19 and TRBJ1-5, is DGGITQSPKYLFRKEGQNVTLSCEQNLNHDAMYWYRQDPGQGLRLIYYSQIVNDFQKGDIAEGYSVSREKKESFPLTVTSAQKNPTAFYLCASSIMFISNQPQHFGDGTRLSIL.

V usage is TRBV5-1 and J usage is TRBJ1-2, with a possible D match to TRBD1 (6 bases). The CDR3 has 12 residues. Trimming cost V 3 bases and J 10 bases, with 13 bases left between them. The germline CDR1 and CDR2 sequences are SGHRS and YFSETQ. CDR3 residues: CASSSTGFDYTF. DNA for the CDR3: TGCGCCAGCAGCTCAACAGGGTTTGACTACACCTTC. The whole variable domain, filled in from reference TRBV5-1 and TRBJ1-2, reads KAGVTQTPRYLIKTRGQQVTLSCSPISGHRSVSWYQQTPGQGLQFLFEYFSETQRNKGNFPGRFSGRQFSNSRSEMNVSTLELGDSALYLCASSSTGFDYTFGSGTRLTVV.

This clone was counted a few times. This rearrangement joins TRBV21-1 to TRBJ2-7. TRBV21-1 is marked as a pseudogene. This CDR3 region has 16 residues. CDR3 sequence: CASSKGEVLCPYEQYF. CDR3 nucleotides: TGTGCCAGCAGCAAAGGGGAAGTCCTCTGTCCCTACGAGCAGTACTTC.

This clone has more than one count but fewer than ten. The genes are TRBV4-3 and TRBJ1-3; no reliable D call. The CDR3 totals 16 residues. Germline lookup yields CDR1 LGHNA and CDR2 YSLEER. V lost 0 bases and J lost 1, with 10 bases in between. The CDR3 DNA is TGCGCCAGCAGCCAAGATATGAGTCTGTCTGGAAACACCATATATTTT. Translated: CASSQDMSLSGNTIYF.

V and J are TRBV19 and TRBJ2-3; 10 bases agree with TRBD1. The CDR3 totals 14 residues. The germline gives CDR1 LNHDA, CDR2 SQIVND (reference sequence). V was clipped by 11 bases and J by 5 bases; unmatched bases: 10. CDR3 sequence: CAASETGGGDTQYF. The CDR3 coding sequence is TGTGCCGCCAGTGAGACAGGGGGCGGAGATACGCAGTATTTT.

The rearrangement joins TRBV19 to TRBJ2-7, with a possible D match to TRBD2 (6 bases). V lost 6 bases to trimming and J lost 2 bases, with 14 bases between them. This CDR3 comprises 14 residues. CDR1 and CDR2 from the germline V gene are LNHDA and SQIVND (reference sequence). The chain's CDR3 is CASSHNGSPYEQYF. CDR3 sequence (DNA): TGTGCCAGTAGCCATAACGGGAGCCCCTACGAGCAGTACTTC. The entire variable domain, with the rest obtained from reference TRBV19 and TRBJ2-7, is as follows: DGGITQSPKYLFRKEGQNVTLSCEQNLNHDAMYWYRQDPGQGLRLIYYSQIVNDFQKGDIAEGYSVSREKKESFPLTVTSAQKNPTAFYLCASSHNGSPYEQYFGPGTRLTVT.

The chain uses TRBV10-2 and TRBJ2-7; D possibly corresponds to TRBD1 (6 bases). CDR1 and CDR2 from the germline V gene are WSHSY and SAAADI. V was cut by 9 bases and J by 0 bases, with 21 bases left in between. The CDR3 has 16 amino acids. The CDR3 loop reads CASLGTNQTSSYEQYF. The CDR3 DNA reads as TGCGCCAGTTTGGGGACAAACCAGACCAGCTCCTACGAGCAGTACTTC.

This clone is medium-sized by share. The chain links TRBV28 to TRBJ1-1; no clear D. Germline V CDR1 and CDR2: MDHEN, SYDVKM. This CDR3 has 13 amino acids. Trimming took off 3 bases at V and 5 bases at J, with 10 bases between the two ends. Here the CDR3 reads CASSFHWWTEAFF. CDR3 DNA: TGTGCCAGCAGTTTTCATTGGTGGACTGAAGCTTTCTTT.

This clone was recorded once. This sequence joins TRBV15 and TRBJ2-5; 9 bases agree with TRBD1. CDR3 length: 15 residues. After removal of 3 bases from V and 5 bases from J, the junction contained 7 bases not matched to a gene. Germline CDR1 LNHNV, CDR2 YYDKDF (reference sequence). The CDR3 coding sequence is TGTGCCACCAGCAGGGGAACAGGGGGCAGGGAGACCCAGTACTTC. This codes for CATSRGTGGRETQYF. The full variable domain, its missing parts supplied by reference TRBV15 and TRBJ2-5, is DAMVIQNPRYQVTQFGKPVTLSCSQTLNHNVMYWYQQKSSQAPKLLFHYYDKDFNNEADTPDNFQSRRPNTSFCFLDIRSPGLGDTAMYLCATSRGTGGRETQYFGPGTRLLVL.

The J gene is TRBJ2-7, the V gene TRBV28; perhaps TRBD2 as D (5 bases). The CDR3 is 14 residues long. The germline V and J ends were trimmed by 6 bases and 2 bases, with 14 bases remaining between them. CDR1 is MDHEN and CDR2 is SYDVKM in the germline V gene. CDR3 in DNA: TGTGCCAGCAGCCCCCTTGTGGGAGCCTACGAGCAGTACTTC. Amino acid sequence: CASSPLVGAYEQYF.